This T cell receptor beta chain was recovered during a study of blood T cells in healthy people across ages. Trimming removed 5 bases from V and 6 bases from J; junction bases left unmatched: 13. Germline loops: CDR1 SGHRS, CDR2 YFSETQ. The CDR3 is made up of 15 amino acids. The sample holds a few counts of this clonotype. The use of a sample-barcoded 5' primer and a J-beta primer mix characterized a second PCR of roughly 6 to 11 cycles. TCRdb called the 5' RACE reads again in MiXCR, with one record for every CDR3 protein. The sample carries over 500,000 distinct CDR3 sequences, roughly a quarter recorded once. The same data also went into a second study, on T cells of mothers and their children.

The rearrangement links TRBV5-1 to TRBJ2-7, with 8 nucleotides matching TRBD1. The TCR was taken from a boy younger than 10 in good health. Sequences were obtained from blood. As DNA, the CDR3 is TGCGCCAGCAGGGGCCTGACAGGGGTTTCTCGCGAGCAGTACTTC. This sequence encodes CASRGLTGVSREQYF.